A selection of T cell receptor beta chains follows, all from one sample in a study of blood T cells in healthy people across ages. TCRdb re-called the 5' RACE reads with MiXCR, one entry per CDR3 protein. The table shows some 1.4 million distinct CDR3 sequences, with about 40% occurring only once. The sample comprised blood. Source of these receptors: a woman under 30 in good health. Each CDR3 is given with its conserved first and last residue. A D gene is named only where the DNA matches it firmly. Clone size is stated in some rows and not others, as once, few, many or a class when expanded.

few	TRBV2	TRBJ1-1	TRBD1	TGTGCCAGCGCAGCTGGAGATGGGAGGGGGCGCGAGGCTTTCTTT	CASAAGDGRGREAFF
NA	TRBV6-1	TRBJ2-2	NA	TGTGCCAGCAGAACAGGGACCGGGGAGCTGTTTTTT	CASRTGTGELFF
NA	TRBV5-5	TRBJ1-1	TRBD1	TGTGCCAGCAGCCCCTGGACAGGGTCCAACACTGAAGCTTTCTTT	CASSPWTGSNTEAFF
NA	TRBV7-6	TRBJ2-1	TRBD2	TGTGCCAGCAGCCCTCGAGGACTAGCGGGGGCATACAATGAGCAGTTCTTC	CASSPRGLAGAYNEQFF
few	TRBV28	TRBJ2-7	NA	TGTGCCAGCAATCTCGGCTCCCCAAACTACGAGCAGTACTTC	CASNLGSPNYEQYF
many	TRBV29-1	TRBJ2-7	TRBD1	TGCAGCGTTGGTAGGACAGGGGGCTTGTACGAGCAGTACTTC	CSVGRTGGLYEQYF
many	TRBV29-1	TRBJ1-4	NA	TGCAGCGTTGGGTCCTATAATGAAAAACTGTTTTTT	CSVGSYNEKLFF
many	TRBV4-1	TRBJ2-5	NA	TGCGCCAGCAGCCAAGGTCTGGCGGGAAGAGAGACCCAGTACTTC	CASSQGLAGRETQYF
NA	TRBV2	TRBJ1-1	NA	TGTGCCAGCAGTGAGGCGGGAGGCAGGATTCCTGAAGCTTTCTTT	CASSEAGGRIPEAFF
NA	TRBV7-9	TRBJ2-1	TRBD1	TGTGCCAGCAGCCTAACCCCAGGACAGGGCTACAATGAGCAGTTCTTC	CASSLTPGQGYNEQFF
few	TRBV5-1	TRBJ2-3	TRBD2	TGCGCCAGCAGCCGACTAGCGGGAGATGAAGATACGCAGTATTTT	CASSRLAGDEDTQYF
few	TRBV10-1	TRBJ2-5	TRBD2	TGCGCCAGCAGTGTGGAGCGGGGCTTGGAGCAGTACTTC	CASSVERGLEQYF
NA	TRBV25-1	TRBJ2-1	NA	TGTGCCAGCAGTGAATTTTATTCTTCCAATGAGCAGTTCTTC	CASSEFYSSNEQFF
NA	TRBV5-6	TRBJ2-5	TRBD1	TGTGCCAGCAGCTTTCTACCGGGACAGGGGCACCAAGAGACCCAGTACTTC	CASSFLPGQGHQETQYF
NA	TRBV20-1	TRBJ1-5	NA	TGCAGTGCTAGCCCCGAACCGGCCTCGGGTTTGAGCCCCCAGCATTTT	CSASPEPASGLSPQHF
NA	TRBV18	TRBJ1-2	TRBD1	TGTGCCAGCTCCCCGGACAGGGTGAATTACTATGGCTACACCTTC	CASSPDRVNYYGYTF
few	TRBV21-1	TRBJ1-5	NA	TGTGCCAGCGACGGGACACGAAGCAATCAGCCCCAGCATTTT	CASDGTRSNQPQHF
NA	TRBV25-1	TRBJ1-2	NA	TGTGCCAGCAGTGTGTGGGGCTGTGGCTACACCTTC	CASSVWGCGYTF
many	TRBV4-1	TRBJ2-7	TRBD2	TGCGCCAGCAGCCAGGAACGAGGTAGCGGGGTGATTAACGAGCAGTACTTC	CASSQERGSGVINEQYF
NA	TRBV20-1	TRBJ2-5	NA	TGCAGTGCTACTACGAACCAAGAGGCCCAGTACTTC	CSATTNQEAQYF
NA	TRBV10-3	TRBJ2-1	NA	TGTGCCACCGATATTAACAATGAGCAGTTCTTC	CATDINNEQFF
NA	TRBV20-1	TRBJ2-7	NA	TGCAGTGCTGACCCTGAGAGCTCCTACAATGAGCAGTACTTC	CSADPESSYNEQYF
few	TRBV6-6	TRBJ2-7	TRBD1	TGTGCCAGCACCAGGGGACAGGGGGGCTACGAGCAGTACTTC	CASTRGQGGYEQYF
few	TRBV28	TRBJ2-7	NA	TGTGCCAGCAGTTTATTCGCGGGTAGCTACGAGCAGTACTTC	CASSLFAGSYEQYF
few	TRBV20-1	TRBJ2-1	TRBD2	TGCAGTGCTAGAGTACGTCGGACTAGCGGGAACAATGAGCAGTTCTTC	CSARVRRTSGNNEQFF
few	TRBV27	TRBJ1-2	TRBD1	TGTGCCAGCAGAGCACCGGGACAGCCAGTGGGGGGCTACACCTTC	CASRAPGQPVGGYTF
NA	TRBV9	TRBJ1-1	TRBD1	TGTGCCAGCAGCGAGCACGGACAGGGCTTTACTGAAGCTTTCTTT	CASSEHGQGFTEAFF
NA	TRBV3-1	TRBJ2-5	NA	TGTGCCAGCAGCCAAGTGGCGGTGGAAGAGACCCAGTACTTC	CASSQVAVEETQYF
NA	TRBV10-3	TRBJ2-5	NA	TGTGCCATCAGTGAGTCGATGGGTGAGCAGTACTTC	CAISESMGEQYF
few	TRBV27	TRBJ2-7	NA	TGTGCCAGCAGTTACGGGCAGGTGGCCTACGAGCAGTACTTC	CASSYGQVAYEQYF
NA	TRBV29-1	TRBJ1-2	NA	TGCAGCCTCCTCTCCGGGTATGGCTACACCTTC	CSLLSGYGYTF
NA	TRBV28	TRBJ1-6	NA	TGTGCCAGCAGTCCCCCGACAGGCCGAAATTCACCCCTCCACTTT	CASSPPTGRNSPLHF
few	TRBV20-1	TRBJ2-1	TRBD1	TGCAGTGCTAGTAGGGACAGGGGCAATGAGCAGTTCTTC	CSASRDRGNEQFF
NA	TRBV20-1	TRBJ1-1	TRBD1	TGCAGTGCCCCCCGGGACAGGAACACTGAAGCTTTCTTT	CSAPRDRNTEAFF
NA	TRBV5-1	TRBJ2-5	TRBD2	TGCGCCAGCAGCCCATCGACCGGGACTAGAGGCGAGACCCAGTACTTC	CASSPSTGTRGETQYF
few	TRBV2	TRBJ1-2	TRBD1	TGTGCCAGCGGGGGACAGACTAAAGCTAACTATGGCTACACCTTC	CASGGQTKANYGYTF
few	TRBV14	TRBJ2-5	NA	TGTGCCAGCAGCCCTACCCAGGGCCTGGGGGGCGAGACCCAGTACTTC	CASSPTQGLGGETQYF